The source of this T cell receptor beta chain is a study of blood T cell repertoires in COVID-19. Cohort 3 recovered donors had two negative PCRs, clearance, or symptom resolution. As originally analysed: Reference gene primer amplification in the assay estimated nucleated cell counts. Assay: immunoSEQ multiplex PCR; the TCRdb copy retains only in-frame clones and omits some. V, J and clone size were drawn from that table, and D and trimming were deduced from the DNA. This table holds some 170,000 clones, 75% to 85% found once. The receptor comes from a middle-aged man who had recovered from COVID-19. The sample consisted of PBMCs or T cells enriched from blood (not recorded which).

For the CDR3, the DNA is TGTGCCAGCAGCTTAGGACTCACTCCAGGGGAGGCTTTCTTT. Protein: CASSLGLTPGEAFF. The V and J genes are TRBV7-9 and TRBJ1-1; possible D gene TRBD1, 6 bases. The germline gives CDR1 SEHNR, CDR2 FQNEAQ (reference sequence). This CDR3 comprises 14 residues. Trimming left V 1 base short and J 11 bases short, with 17 bases between.